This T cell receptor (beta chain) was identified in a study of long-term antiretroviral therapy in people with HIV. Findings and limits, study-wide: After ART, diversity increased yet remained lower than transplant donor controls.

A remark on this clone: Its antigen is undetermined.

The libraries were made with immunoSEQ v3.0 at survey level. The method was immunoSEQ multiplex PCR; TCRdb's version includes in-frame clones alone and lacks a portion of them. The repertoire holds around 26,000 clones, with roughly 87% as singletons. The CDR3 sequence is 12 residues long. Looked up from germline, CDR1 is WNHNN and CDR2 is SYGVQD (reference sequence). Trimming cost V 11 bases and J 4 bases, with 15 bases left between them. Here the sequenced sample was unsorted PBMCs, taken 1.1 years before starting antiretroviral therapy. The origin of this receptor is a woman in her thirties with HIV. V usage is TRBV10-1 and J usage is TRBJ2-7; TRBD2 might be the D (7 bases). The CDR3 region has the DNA TGCGCCTGTAGGGGGGGACCGTACGAGCAGTACGTC. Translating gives CACRGGPYEQYV.